A selection of T cell receptor beta chains follows, all from one sample in a study of immune evolution from preneoplasia to lung adenocarcinoma. Some clones are missing from TCRdb's copy, which holds only in-frame ones; the method was immunoSEQ multiplex PCR. This repertoire shows fewer than 50,000 clones, approximately 79% found once; its top ten account for around 4.7%. The sequenced sample was FFPE invasive lung adenocarcinoma tissue. The origin of the receptors is a person between 55 and 69 years old with lung adenocarcinoma. The CDR3 runs from the conserved cysteine through the conserved F or W. D genes are given only for firm matches. Only some rows state a clone size, as once, few, many or a class for expanded clones.

d_gene	j_gene	abundance	v_gene	CDR3nt	CDR3aa
.	TRBJ1-4	.	TRBV18	TGTGCCAGCTCATTCCTTTCCGGACACCTGGGGGAAAAACTGTTTTTT	CASSFLSGHLGEKLFF
TRBD1	TRBJ2-7	.	TRBV7-9	TGTGCCAGCAGCATCGGACAGGGTGGGACCTACGAGCAGTACTTC	CASSIGQGGTYEQYF
TRBD2	TRBJ2-5	.	TRBV7-6	TGTGCCAGCAGCTTACTCCCTAGGACTAGCGGGAGGCCCCAAGAGACCCAGTACTTC	CASSLLPRTSGRPQETQYF
.	TRBJ2-1	.	TRBV29-1	TGCAGCGTACGACCGGGTGGCTCCTACAATGAGCAGTTCTTC	CSVRPGGSYNEQFF
.	TRBJ2-3	.	TRBV7-3	TGTGCCAGCAGCTTAGTGGGGGACACAGATACGCAGTATTTT	CASSLVGDTDTQYF
TRBD1	TRBJ2-5	once	TRBV2	TGTGCCAGCAGTGGGGGACAGGGGCAAGAGACCCAGTACTTC	CASSGGQGQETQYF
.	TRBJ1-2	.	TRBV7-2	TGTGCCAGCAGCCGATACACGAACTATGGCTACACCTTC	CASSRYTNYGYTF
.	TRBJ2-1	.	TRBV6-5	TGTGCCAGCATCTCTGGATACAATGAGCAGTTCTTC	CASISGYNEQFF
.	TRBJ1-2	.	TRBV19	TGTGCCAGTAGTCCAGCGGGGGCCTATGGCTACACCTTC	CASSPAGAYGYTF
.	TRBJ2-5	.	TRBV18	TGTGCCAGCTCACTAAGCAGGTCCCAAGAGACCCAGTACTTC	CASSLSRSQETQYF
.	TRBJ2-2	.	TRBV18	TGTGCCAGCTCACCAGCGTCTAGCAACACCGGGGAGCTGTTTTTT	CASSPASSNTGELFF
.	TRBJ1-2	.	TRBV2	TGTGCCAGCAGTGAAGGAAGGGGAACGGGCTACACCTTC	CASSEGRGTGYTF
TRBD2	TRBJ2-7	.	TRBV7-6	TGTGCCAGCAGCTTAGGGGCGGGCGGGAGCTCCTACGAGCAGTACTTC	CASSLGAGGSSYEQYF
TRBD2	TRBJ2-2	.	TRBV11-3	TGTGCCAGCAGCCGGGGGGGCACCGGGGAGATGTTTTTT	CASSRGGTGEMFF
.	TRBJ1-1	.	TRBV30	TGTGCCTGGAGTTCAGGGATGGGAAACACTGAAGCTTTCTTT	CAWSSGMGNTEAFF
TRBD1	TRBJ1-2	.	TRBV5-4	TGTGCCAGCAGCTCTACAGGGGGAGCTAACTATGGCTACACCTTC	CASSSTGGANYGYTF
TRBD1	TRBJ2-3	.	TRBV18	TGTGCCAGCTCACTCCACCAGGGGGTAGATACGCAGTATTTT	CASSLHQGVDTQYF
.	TRBJ1-1	few	TRBV14	TGTGCCAGCAGCTGGACAGAGAACACTGAAGCTTTCTTT	CASSWTENTEAFF
.	TRBJ1-5	.	TRBV18	TGTGCCAGCTCACCACGGGGGGATGGCAATCAGCCCCAGCATTTT	CASSPRGDGNQPQHF
.	TRBJ2-1	few	TRBV9	TGTGCCAGCAGCGTAGGCAGCCGGGGCGGGACACACAATGAGCAGTTCTTC	CASSVGSRGGTHNEQFF
.	TRBJ2-1	.	TRBV19	TGTGCCAGTAGCAACGATACGGGACCCTACAATGAGCAGTTCTTC	CASSNDTGPYNEQFF
.	TRBJ2-3	.	TRBV18	TGTGCCAGCTCACCAAGGTATCATACAAGCGATACGCAGTATTTT	CASSPRYHTSDTQYF
.	TRBJ2-2	.	TRBV30	TGTGCCTGGACCGGACAGTTGAACACCGGGGAGCTGTTTTTT	CAWTGQLNTGELFF
.	TRBJ1-2	few	TRBV9	TGTGCCAGCACCCAATCCGGGTATTATGGCTACACCTTC	CASTQSGYYGYTF
.	TRBJ1-5	.	TRBV18	TGTGCCAGCTCACCAGGGGCTCTATATAGCAATCAGCCCCAGCATTTT	CASSPGALYSNQPQHF
.	TRBJ2-1	.	TRBV27	TGTGCCAGCAGTTTGCCTCCTAGCCTCCCCGGCGATGAGCAGTTCTTC	CASSLPPSLPGDEQFF
TRBD1	TRBJ1-2	.	TRBV28	TGTGCCAGTAGTTTATATCAGGGGGCTTATGGCTACACCTTC	CASSLYQGAYGYTF
TRBD2	TRBJ2-7	.	TRBV7-9	TGTGCCAGCAGCTTAGCGGCGGGAGGGGCCTACGAGCAGTACTTC	CASSLAAGGAYEQYF
TRBD1	TRBJ1-2	.	TRBV19	TGTGCCAGTACCGGCTTGGGACAGGGGTATGGCTACACCTTC	CASTGLGQGYGYTF
.	TRBJ1-5	.	TRBV7-3	TGTGCCAGCAGCTGTGTTAAATTGAGGGTATGGCCCCAGCATTTT	CASSCVKLRVWPQHF
.	TRBJ1-1	.	TRBV5-1	TGCGCCAGCAGCTTGGGAACGGCTAACACTGAAGCTTTCTTT	CASSLGTANTEAFF
TRBD2	TRBJ2-3	.	TRBV4-2	TGTGCCAGCAGCCAGGACCCCGGACTAGCGGGAGGGCCGATGCTTCAGTATTTT	CASSQDPGLAGGPMLQYF
.	TRBJ1-1	.	TRBV11-3	TGTGCCAGCATCCCGGTCTACAGGGAAAGAGGGACTGAAGCTTTCTTT	CASIPVYRERGTEAFF
.	TRBJ2-7	.	TRBV12-1	TGTGCCAGCAGCCCCCCGGACCTCCCTCCCTGGGATCTCTACGAGCAGTACTTC	CASSPPDLPPWDLYEQYF
.	TRBJ2-2	.	TRBV29-1	TGCAGCGTTGGGAGGAGAGGGTCGGACACCGGGGAGCTGTTTTTT	CSVGRRGSDTGELFF
.	TRBJ1-5	.	TRBV6-1	TGTGCCAGCAAGTGGTCCCTTGAGGACAATCAGCCCCAGCATTTT	CASKWSLEDNQPQHF
.	TRBJ2-1	.	TRBV27	TGTGCCAGCAGTACTGGGCTGGGGAGAACGTCCTACAATGAGCAGTTCTTC	CASSTGLGRTSYNEQFF
.	TRBJ1-1	.	TRBV2	TGTGCCAGCAGGGATTTGAGACAGCTGAACACTGAAGCTTTCTTT	CASRDLRQLNTEAFF
.	TRBJ2-3	.	TRBV28	TGTGCCAGCAGACAACCAGGGGGGGGCAGGGATACGCAGTATTTT	CASRQPGGGRDTQYF
.	TRBJ2-2	.	TRBV7-2	TGTGCCAGCAGCTTACCAGTGACGGGGGAGCTGTTTTTT	CASSLPVTGELFF
.	TRBJ2-3	.	TRBV7-2	TGTGCCAGCAGCTTGAGGACAGGCACAGATACGCAGTATTTT	CASSLRTGTDTQYF
TRBD1	TRBJ1-2	few	TRBV28	TGTGCCAGCAACGATGGACAGGGGGCAAGAGGCTACACCTTC	CASNDGQGARGYTF
TRBD2	TRBJ2-7	.	TRBV28	TGTGCCAGCAGTTCCCCCGCTAGCGGGAGGGCCCTCGAGCAGTACTTC	CASSSPASGRALEQYF
.	TRBJ2-7	.	TRBV19	TGTGCCAGTAGTATAGGGGTGGCGGGCGAGCAGTACTTC	CASSIGVAGEQYF
.	TRBJ2-7	.	TRBV5-5	TGTGCCAGCAGCTTGGAGGTCAGGGGGGCCTACGAGCAGTACTTC	CASSLEVRGAYEQYF
TRBD2	TRBJ2-5	.	TRBV4-1	TGCGCCAGCAGCCCCTCTAGGCGGGAGTGGGAGACCCAGTACTTC	CASSPSRREWETQYF
.	TRBJ2-1	.	TRBV19	TGTGCCAGTAGTAGAGACATTTACAATGAGCAGTTCTTC	CASSRDIYNEQFF
.	TRBJ2-7	.	TRBV15	TGTGCCACCAGCAGAGATCCGACCTACGAGCAGTACTTC	CATSRDPTYEQYF
.	TRBJ1-1	.	TRBV29-1	TGCAGCGTTTTCAGGGTCAACACTGAAGCTTTCTTT	CSVFRVNTEAFF
.	TRBJ2-3	.	TRBV2	TGTGCCACCCGGACAACTTCCACAGATACGCAGTATTTT	CATRTTSTDTQYF
TRBD1	TRBJ1-5	.	TRBV19	TGTGCCAGTAGTATCAGGACAGGGGGACATCAGCCCCAGCATTTT	CASSIRTGGHQPQHF
TRBD1	TRBJ2-3	.	TRBV7-3	TGTGCCAGCAGCCGGGGACAGGGAGGGTTAGATGATACGCAGTATTTT	CASSRGQGGLDDTQYF
.	TRBJ2-7	.	TRBV7-2	TGTGCCAGCAGCTTAGAGCCCCGCTACGAGCAGTACTTC	CASSLEPRYEQYF
TRBD1	TRBJ2-3	.	TRBV6-6	TGTGCCAGCAGCTCCCCCGGGACAGGGGCAGATACGCAGTATTTT	CASSSPGTGADTQYF
.	TRBJ2-1	.	TRBV2	TGTGCCAGCAACTCCCTAGTGGGGGCTGAGCAGTTCTTC	CASNSLVGAEQFF
.	TRBJ1-1	.	TRBV4-1	TGCGCCAGCAGCCAGGGGAGGGCGGTGAACACTGAAGCTTTCTTT	CASSQGRAVNTEAFF
.	TRBJ2-7	.	TRBV25-1	TGTGCCAGCAGCGGAGCGGGCCCTGCCTACGAGCAGTACTTC	CASSGAGPAYEQYF
TRBD1	TRBJ2-3	few	TRBV6-4	TGTGCCAGCAGTGGGACAGGGGGCACAGATACGCAGTATTTT	CASSGTGGTDTQYF
TRBD2	TRBJ2-3	.	TRBV2	TGTGCCAGCAGTTCGAGGGGACTAGCGGGAGATTGGTATTTT	CASSSRGLAGDWYF
TRBD1	TRBJ1-5	.	TRBV19	TGTGCCAGTACCCGCGCCGGGACAGCGAATCAGCCCCAGCATTTT	CASTRAGTANQPQHF